The present T cell receptor (beta chain) was sequenced within a study of T cell responses to AZD1222 COVID-19 vaccine. Germline V gene sequence: CDR1 SQVTM, CDR2 ANQGSEA. This CDR3 is built from 10 residues. Trimming stripped 4 bases from V and 8 bases from J, with 5 bases between. Study observations and caveats: Only a handful of AZD1222 recipients tested seropositive at baseline.

Concerning this clone itself: Its antigen is as yet unknown.

The method was immunoSEQ multiplex PCR; TCRdb's version includes in-frame clones alone and lacks a portion of them. The sample has tens of thousands of clones; approximately 90% are singletons. This receptor was obtained from an adult in good health. The sequences come from peripheral blood, collected on day 0 of AZD1222 vaccination. The gene calls are TRBV29-1 and TRBJ1-4; no clear D gene. The CDR3 loop reads CSVGDEKLFF. As DNA, the CDR3 is TGCAGCGTTGGAGACGAAAAACTGTTTTTT.